Below, 10 T cell receptor beta chains from the same sample are listed, as sequenced in a study of response to subunit inactivated influenza vaccine. MiXCR, applied by TCRdb to the RT-PCR reads, yields one record per CDR3 protein. The data contain a few hundred thousand distinct CDR3 sequences, 20% to 25% of them singletons. The material was PBMCs from blood, obtained approximately 22 months after vaccination. These receptors all stem from a man in his fifties or sixties who received an inactivated influenza vaccine.

This clonotype was found a few times. This chain connects TRBV12-3 or TRBV12-4 to TRBJ2-1; 11 nucleotides align to TRBD2. V gave up 8 bases and J gave up 4 bases; unmatched junction bases: 4. The CDR3 runs to 14 residues. DNA for the CDR3: TGTGCCAGCTATAGCGGGGGGGAGTACAATGAGCAGTTCTTC. Its protein is CASYSGGEYNEQFF.

This clonotype appeared a few times. The V call is TRBV20-1, the J call TRBJ2-1; D remains unclear. The CDR3 extends over 10 amino acids. The germline V gene encodes CDR1 DFQATT and CDR2 SNEGSKA (reference sequence). V was shortened by 0 bases and J by 6 bases, with 0 bases between the two germline ends. CDR3 sequence (DNA): TGCAGTGCTAGAGACAATGAGCAGTTCTTC. This codes for CSARDNEQFF.

The chain links TRBV11-3 to TRBJ2-5; 7 bases line up with TRBD2. This CDR3 comprises 14 residues. Germline trimming cut 1 base from V and 5 bases from J; bases unmatched to any gene: 4. Looked up from germline, CDR1 is SGHNT and CDR2 is YENEEA. The CDR3 loop reads CASSLGYSGETQYF. CDR3 sequence (DNA): TGTGCCAGCAGCTTAGGGTATAGCGGGGAGACCCAGTACTTC.

This clonotype turned up a few times. This chain joins TRBV10-3 and TRBJ2-7; 7 nucleotides agree with TRBD2. The germline V gene has CDR1 ENHRY and CDR2 SYGVKD. CDR3 length: 16 amino acids. Trimming cost V 2 bases and J 3 bases; bases outside gene matches: 10. The CDR3 reads CAISEQPVIAGYEQYF. The CDR3 nucleotides read TGTGCCATCAGTGAGCAGCCTGTGATAGCGGGCTACGAGCAGTACTTC.

A single count supports this clonotype. The chain recombines TRBV3-1 with TRBJ2-3; D is undetermined. Trimming shortened V by 4 bases and J by 2 bases, and 13 bases separated the two germline ends. CDR1 LGHDT and CDR2 YNNKEL come from the germline V gene (reference sequence). CDR3 length equals 15 residues. The CDR3 sequence: CASSPPNGDTDTQYF. In DNA form, the CDR3 reads TGTGCCAGCAGCCCCCCCAACGGAGACACAGATACGCAGTATTTT.

Ten or more counts support this clonotype. The chain uses TRBV20-1 and TRBJ1-1; no clear D. The CDR3 is made up of 13 amino acids. Per the germline V gene, CDR1 is DFQATT and CDR2 is SNEGSKA (reference sequence). V lost 3 bases and J lost 1, with 9 bases in between. CDR3 nucleotides: TGCAGTGCTAGGATAGGCAGGAACACTGAAGCTTTCTTT. Translated, it gives CSARIGRNTEAFF.

This clonotype was seen a few times. The gene calls are TRBV7-3 and TRBJ2-1; D is unresolved. Germline-derived CDR1 and CDR2 are SGHTA and FQGTGA. The ends were cut back, 5 bases at V and 5 bases at J, with 13 bases in the middle. The CDR3 covers 14 residues. The CDR3 here is CASSPFARHNEQFF. DNA for the CDR3: TGTGCCAGCAGCCCATTCGCGAGGCACAATGAGCAGTTCTTC.

There are many counts of this clonotype. The chain is built from TRBV6-1 and TRBJ1-1; D not resolved. This CDR3 comprises 13 residues. Trimming took off 9 bases at V and 9 bases at J, with 20 bases between the two ends. The germline V gene encodes CDR1 MNHNS and CDR2 SASEGT. CDR3 bases: TGTGCCAGTACCGGGGATACCGACCGAAAAGCTTTCTTT. Translated, it gives CASTGDTDRKAFF.

This clonotype was seen more than once but under ten times. This rearrangement joins TRBV10-3 to TRBJ2-7; D not resolved. The germline V and J ends were trimmed by 6 bases and 2 bases, with 11 bases remaining between them. The CDR3 extends over 13 amino acids. CDR1 and CDR2 (germline): ENHRY, SYGVKD. This CDR3 reads CAISMADTYEQYF. CDR3 DNA: TGTGCCATCAGCATGGCGGATACCTACGAGCAGTACTTC.

The chain is built from TRBV20-1 and TRBJ1-3; 10 bases match TRBD1. Losses at the gene ends were 3 bases for V and 4 bases for J; bases not matched to a gene: 6. The CDR3 is 15 amino acids. From germline, CDR1 is DFQATT and CDR2 SNEGSKA (reference sequence). The CDR3 DNA reads as TGCAGTGCTAGGGGGGACAGGGGAAAAGGAAACACCATATATTTT. It is translated as CSARGDRGKGNTIYF.